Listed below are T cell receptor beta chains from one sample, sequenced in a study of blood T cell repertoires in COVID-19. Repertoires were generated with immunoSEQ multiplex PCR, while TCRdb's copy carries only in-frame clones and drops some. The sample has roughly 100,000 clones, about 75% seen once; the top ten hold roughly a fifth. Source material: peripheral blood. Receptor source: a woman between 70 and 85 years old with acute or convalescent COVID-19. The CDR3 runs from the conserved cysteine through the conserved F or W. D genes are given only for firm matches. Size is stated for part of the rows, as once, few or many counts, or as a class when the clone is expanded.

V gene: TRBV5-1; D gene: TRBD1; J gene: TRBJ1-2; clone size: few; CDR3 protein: CASSPRTGGLYGYTF; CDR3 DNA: TGCGCCAGCAGCCCGAGGACAGGAGGGCTCTATGGCTACACCTTC
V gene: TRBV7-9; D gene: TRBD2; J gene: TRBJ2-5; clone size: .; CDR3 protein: CASSVEAGDGETQYF; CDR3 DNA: TGTGCCAGCAGCGTCGAAGCGGGGGACGGGGAGACCCAGTACTTC
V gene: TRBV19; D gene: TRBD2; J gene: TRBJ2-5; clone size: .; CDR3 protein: CASSINRNSGGNKETQYF; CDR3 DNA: TGTGCCAGTAGTATAAATCGAAATAGCGGGGGGAATAAAGAGACCCAGTACTTC
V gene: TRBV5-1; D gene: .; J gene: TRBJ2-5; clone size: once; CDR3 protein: CASSLDGRETQYF; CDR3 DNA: TGCGCCAGCAGCTTGGATGGGAGAGAGACCCAGTACTTC
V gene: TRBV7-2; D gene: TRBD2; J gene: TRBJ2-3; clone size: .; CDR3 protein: CASSYGGGTDTQYF; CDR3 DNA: TGTGCCAGCAGCTACGGGGGGGGCACAGATACGCAGTATTTT
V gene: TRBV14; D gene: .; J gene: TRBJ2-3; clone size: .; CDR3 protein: CASSLLKGLGTDTQYF; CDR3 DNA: TGTGCCAGCAGCCTATTAAAGGGACTCGGCACAGATACGCAGTATTTT
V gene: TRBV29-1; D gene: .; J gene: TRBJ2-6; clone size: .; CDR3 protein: CSVETVSGANVLTF; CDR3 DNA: TGCAGCGTGGAGACCGTCTCTGGGGCCAACGTCCTGACTTTC
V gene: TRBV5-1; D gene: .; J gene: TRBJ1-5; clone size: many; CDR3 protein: CASSPGDSNQPQHF; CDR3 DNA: TGCGCCAGCAGCCCGGGGGATTCCAATCAGCCCCAGCATTTT
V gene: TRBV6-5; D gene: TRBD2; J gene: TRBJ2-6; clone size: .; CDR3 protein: CARRESGANVLTF; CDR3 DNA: TGTGCCAGGCGGGAGTCTGGGGCCAACGTCCTGACTTTC
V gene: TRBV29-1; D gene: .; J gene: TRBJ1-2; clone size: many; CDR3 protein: CSVPPWPGDLGYTF; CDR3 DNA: TGCAGCGTTCCCCCCTGGCCCGGGGATCTTGGCTACACCTTC
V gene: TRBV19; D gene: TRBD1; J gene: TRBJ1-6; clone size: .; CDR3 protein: CASKGSTTGSSYNSPLHF; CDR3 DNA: TGTGCCAGTAAAGGCTCTACGACAGGGAGCTCCTATAATTCACCCCTCCACTTT
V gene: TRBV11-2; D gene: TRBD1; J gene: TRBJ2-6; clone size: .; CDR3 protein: CASSIRGTGLSGANVLTF; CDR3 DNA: TGTGCCAGCAGCATACGCGGGACAGGGCTCTCTGGGGCCAACGTCCTGACTTTC
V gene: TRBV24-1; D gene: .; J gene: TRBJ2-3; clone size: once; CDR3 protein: CATSEPAGDPSTDTQYF; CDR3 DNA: TGTGCCACCAGTGAACCCGCAGGGGACCCTAGCACAGATACGCAGTATTTT
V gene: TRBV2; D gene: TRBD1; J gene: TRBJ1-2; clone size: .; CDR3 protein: CASRGTGTNYGYTF; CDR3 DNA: TGTGCCAGCAGGGGGACAGGAACTAACTATGGCTACACCTTC
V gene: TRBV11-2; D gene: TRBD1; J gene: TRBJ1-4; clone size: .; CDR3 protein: CASSFGTGNEKLFF; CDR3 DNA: TGTGCCAGCAGCTTCGGGACAGGCAATGAAAAACTGTTTTTT
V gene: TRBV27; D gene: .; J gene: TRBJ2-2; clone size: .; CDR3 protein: CASSPNTGELFF; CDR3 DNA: TGTGCCAGCAGTCCTAACACCGGGGAGCTGTTTTTT
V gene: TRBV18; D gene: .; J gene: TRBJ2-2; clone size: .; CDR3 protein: CASSTGRNTGELFF; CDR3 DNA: TGTGCCAGCTCCACAGGGAGAAACACCGGGGAGCTGTTTTTT
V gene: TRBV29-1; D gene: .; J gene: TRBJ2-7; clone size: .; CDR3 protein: CSAAGGRLYEQYF; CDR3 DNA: TGCAGCGCAGCTGGAGGCAGACTCTACGAGCAGTACTTC
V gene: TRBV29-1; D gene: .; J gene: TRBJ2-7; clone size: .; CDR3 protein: CSVVDRLYEQYF; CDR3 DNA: TGCAGCGTTGTCGACAGGCTTTACGAGCAGTACTTC
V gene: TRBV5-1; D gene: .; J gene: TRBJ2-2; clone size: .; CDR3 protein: CASSSDFGGELFF; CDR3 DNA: TGCGCCAGCAGCTCCGACTTTGGCGGGGAGCTGTTTTTT
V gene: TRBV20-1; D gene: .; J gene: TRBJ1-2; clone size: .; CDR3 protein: CSAKIDYGYTF; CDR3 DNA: TGCAGTGCCAAGATAGACTATGGCTACACCTTC
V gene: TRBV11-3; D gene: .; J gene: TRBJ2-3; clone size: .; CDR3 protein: CASSGQGTAQGGDTQYF; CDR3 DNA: TGTGCCAGCAGCGGACAAGGGACAGCCCAGGGAGGCGATACGCAGTATTTT
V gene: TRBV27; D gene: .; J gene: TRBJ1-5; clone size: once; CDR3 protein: CASSLRGSEVQPQHF; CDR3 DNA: TGTGCCAGCAGTTTAAGGGGTAGTGAGGTTCAGCCCCAGCATTTT
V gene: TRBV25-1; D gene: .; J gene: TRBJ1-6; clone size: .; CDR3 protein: CASSESGMILGSSPLHF; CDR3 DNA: TGTGCCAGCAGTGAAAGCGGGATGATACTAGGGAGTTCACCCCTCCACTTT
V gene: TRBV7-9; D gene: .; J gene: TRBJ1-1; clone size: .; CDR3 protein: CASSGTFGYEAFF; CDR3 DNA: TGTGCCAGCAGCGGTACCTTCGGGTATGAAGCTTTCTTT
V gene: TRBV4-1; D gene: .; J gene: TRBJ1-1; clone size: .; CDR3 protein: CASSPQHGDYTEAFF; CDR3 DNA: TGCGCCAGCAGCCCACAGCACGGGGACTACACTGAAGCTTTCTTT
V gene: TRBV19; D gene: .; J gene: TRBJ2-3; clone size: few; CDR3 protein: CASSIGQNTQYF; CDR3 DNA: TGTGCCAGTAGTATAGGCCAGAACACGCAGTATTTT
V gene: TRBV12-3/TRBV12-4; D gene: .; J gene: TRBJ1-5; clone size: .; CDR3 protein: CASSQNSNQPQHF; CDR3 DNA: TGTGCCAGCAGCCAGAACAGCAATCAGCCCCAGCATTTT
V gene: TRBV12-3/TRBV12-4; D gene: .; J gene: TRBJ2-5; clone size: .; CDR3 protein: CASSFTQETQYF; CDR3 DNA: TGTGCCAGCAGTTTTACTCAAGAGACCCAGTACTTC
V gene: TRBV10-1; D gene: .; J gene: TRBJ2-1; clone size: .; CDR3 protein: CASSGTTLGATYYNEQFF; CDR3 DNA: TGCGCCAGCAGTGGAACCACCTTAGGGGCCACATACTACAATGAGCAGTTCTTC
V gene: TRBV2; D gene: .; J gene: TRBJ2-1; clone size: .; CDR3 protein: CASSRDTNNEQFF; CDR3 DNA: TGTGCCAGCAGTAGAGACACCAACAATGAGCAGTTCTTC
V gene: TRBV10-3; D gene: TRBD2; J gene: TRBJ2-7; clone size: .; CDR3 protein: CAIRSLAGAGYEQYF; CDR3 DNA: TGTGCCATCAGGTCCCTAGCGGGGGCGGGATACGAGCAGTACTTC
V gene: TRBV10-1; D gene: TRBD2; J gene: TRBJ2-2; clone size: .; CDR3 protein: CASSPSGLTGELFF; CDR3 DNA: TGCGCCAGCAGTCCTAGCGGGCTCACCGGGGAGCTGTTTTTT
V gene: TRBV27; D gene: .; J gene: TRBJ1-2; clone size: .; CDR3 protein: CASRRVDSYGYTF; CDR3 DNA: TGTGCCAGCAGAAGGGTGGACAGCTATGGCTACACCTTC
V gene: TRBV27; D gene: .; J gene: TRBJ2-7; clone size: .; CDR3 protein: CASSLSGGEQYF; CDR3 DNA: TGTGCCAGCAGTTTATCAGGGGGCGAGCAGTACTTC
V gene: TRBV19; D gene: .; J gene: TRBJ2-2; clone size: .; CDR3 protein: CASSVTGTGELFF; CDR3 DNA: TGTGCCAGTAGTGTTACAGGGACCGGGGAGCTGTTTTTT
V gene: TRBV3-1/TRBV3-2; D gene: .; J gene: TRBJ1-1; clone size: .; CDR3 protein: CASSQTGNTEAFF; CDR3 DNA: TGTGCCAGCAGCCAAACAGGGAACACTGAAGCTTTCTTT
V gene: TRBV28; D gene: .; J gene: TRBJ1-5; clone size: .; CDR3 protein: CAIGDSSNQPQHF; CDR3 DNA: TGTGCCATCGGAGACAGTAGCAATCAGCCCCAGCATTTT
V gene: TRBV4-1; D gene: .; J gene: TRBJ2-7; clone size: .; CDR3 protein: CASSQVSGMHEQYF; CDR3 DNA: TGCGCCAGCAGCCAAGTTTCGGGTATGCACGAGCAGTACTTC
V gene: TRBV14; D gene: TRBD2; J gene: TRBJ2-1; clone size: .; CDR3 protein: CASSQDLLAGEQFF; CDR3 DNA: TGTGCCAGCAGCCAAGATTTGCTAGCGGGAGAGCAGTTCTTC
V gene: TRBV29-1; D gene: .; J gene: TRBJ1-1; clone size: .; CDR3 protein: CSASTGRNTEAFF; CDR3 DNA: TGCAGCGCCTCGACAGGAAGGAACACTGAAGCTTTCTTT
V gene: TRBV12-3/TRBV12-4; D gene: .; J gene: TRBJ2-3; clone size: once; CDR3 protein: CASSFSRGDTQYF; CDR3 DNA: TGTGCCAGCAGTTTCTCCCGGGGAGATACGCAGTATTTT
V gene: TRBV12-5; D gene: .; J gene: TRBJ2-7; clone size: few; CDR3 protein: CASGFSVFGESYEQYF; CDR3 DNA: TGTGCTAGTGGTTTTTCCGTTTTCGGGGAATCCTACGAGCAGTACTTC
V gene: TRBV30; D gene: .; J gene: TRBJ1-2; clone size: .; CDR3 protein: CACRGRDPYGYTF; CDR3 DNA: TGTGCCTGTAGGGGGAGAGATCCGTATGGCTACACCTTC
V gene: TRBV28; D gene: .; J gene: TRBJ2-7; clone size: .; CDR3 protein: CASKVSQGEQYF; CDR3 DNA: TGTGCCAGCAAAGTTTCCCAGGGCGAGCAGTACTTC
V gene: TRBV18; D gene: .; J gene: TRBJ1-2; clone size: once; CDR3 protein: CASSPGSPGQAFYGYTF; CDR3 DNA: TGTGCCAGCTCACCTGGTTCCCCGGGACAAGCCTTCTATGGCTACACCTTC
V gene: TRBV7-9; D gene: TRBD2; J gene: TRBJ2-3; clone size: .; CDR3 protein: CASSPKPRLADRTDTQYF; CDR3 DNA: TGTGCCAGCAGCCCCAAGCCCCGACTAGCGGACCGCACAGATACGCAGTATTTT
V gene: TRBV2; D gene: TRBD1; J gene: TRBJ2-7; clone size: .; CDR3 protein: CASTGDSYEQYF; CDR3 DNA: TGTGCCAGCACCGGGGACAGCTACGAGCAGTACTTC
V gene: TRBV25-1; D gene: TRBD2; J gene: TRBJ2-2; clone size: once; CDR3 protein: CASSVTSGAHTGELFF; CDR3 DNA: TGTGCCAGCAGTGTGACTAGCGGGGCGCACACCGGGGAGCTGTTTTTT
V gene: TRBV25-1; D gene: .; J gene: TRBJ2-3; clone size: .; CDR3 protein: CASSEIGAGNADTQYF; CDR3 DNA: TGTGCCAGCAGTGAAATTGGGGCAGGCAACGCAGATACGCAGTATTTT
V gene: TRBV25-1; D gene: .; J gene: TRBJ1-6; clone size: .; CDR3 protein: CASSGIGDSPLHF; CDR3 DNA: TGTGCCAGCAGTGGGATAGGGGATTCACCCCTCCACTTT
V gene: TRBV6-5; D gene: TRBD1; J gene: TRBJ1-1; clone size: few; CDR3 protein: CASRLDRVVTEAFF; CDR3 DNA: TGTGCCAGCAGATTAGACAGGGTTGTCACTGAAGCTTTCTTT
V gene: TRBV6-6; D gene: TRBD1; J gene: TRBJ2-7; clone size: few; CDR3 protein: CASSRDSTDEQYF; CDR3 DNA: TGTGCCAGCAGTCGGGACAGTACGGACGAGCAGTACTTC